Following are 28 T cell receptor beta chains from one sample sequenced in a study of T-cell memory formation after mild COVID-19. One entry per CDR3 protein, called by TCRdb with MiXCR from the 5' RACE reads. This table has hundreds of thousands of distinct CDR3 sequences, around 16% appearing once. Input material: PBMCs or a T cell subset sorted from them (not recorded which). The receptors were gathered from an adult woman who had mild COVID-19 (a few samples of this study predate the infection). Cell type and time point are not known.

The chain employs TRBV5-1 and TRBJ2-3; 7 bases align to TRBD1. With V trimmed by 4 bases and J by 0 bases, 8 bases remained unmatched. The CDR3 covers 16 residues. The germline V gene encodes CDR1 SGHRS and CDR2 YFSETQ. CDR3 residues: CASSTSDRPSTDTQYF. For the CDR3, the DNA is TGCGCCAGCAGCACCTCGGACAGGCCAAGCACAGATACGCAGTATTTT. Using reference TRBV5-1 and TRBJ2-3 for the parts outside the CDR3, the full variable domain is KAGVTQTPRYLIKTRGQQVTLSCSPISGHRSVSWYQQTPGQGLQFLFEYFSETQRNKGNFPGRFSGRQFSNSRSEMNVSTLELGDSALYLCASSTSDRPSTDTQYFGPGTRLTVL.

This chain's CDR3 is CATSSSATGVGDGYTF. The CDR3 DNA sequence: TGTGCCACCAGCAGCTCCGCAACAGGGGTGGGAGATGGCTACACCTTC. The V gene is TRBV15, the J gene TRBJ1-2, with TRBD1 matching over 7 bases. J gave up 6 bases and V 3 bases, and 13 bases lay outside the gene matches. Looked up from germline, CDR1 is LNHNV and CDR2 is YYDKDF (reference sequence). This CDR3 spans 16 amino acids. The full variable domain, completed using reference TRBV15 and TRBJ1-2, is DAMVIQNPRYQVTQFGKPVTLSCSQTLNHNVMYWYQQKSSQAPKLLFHYYDKDFNNEADTPDNFQSRRPNTSFCFLDIRSPGLGDTAMYLCATSSSATGVGDGYTFGSGTRLTVV.

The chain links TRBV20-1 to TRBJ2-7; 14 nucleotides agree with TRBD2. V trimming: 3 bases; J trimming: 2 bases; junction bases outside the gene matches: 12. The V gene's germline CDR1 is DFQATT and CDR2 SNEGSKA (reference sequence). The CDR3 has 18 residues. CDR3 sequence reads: CSASGTSGREILAYEQYF. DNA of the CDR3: TGCAGTGCTAGCGGGACTAGCGGGAGAGAGATTCTGGCCTACGAGCAGTACTTC.

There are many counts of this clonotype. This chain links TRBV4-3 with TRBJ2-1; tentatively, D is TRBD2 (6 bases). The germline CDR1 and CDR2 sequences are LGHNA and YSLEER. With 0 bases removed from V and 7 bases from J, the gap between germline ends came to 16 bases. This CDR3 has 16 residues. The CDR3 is CASSQDGGAIGNEQFF. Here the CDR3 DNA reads TGCGCCAGCAGCCAAGATGGAGGGGCAATCGGTAATGAGCAGTTCTTC.

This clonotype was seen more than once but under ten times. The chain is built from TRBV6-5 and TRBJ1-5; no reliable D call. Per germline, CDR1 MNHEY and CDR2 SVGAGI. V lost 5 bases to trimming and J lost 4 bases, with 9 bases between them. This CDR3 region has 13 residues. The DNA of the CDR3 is TGTGCCAGCAGTCTCACACAAAATCAGCCCCAGCATTTT. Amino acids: CASSLTQNQPQHF.

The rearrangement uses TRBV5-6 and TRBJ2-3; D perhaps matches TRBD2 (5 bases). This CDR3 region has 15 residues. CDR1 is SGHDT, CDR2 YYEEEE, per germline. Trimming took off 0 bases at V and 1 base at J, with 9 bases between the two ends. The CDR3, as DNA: TGTGCCAGCAGCTTGGACGGGATTGGCACAGATACGCAGTATTTT. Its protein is CASSLDGIGTDTQYF.

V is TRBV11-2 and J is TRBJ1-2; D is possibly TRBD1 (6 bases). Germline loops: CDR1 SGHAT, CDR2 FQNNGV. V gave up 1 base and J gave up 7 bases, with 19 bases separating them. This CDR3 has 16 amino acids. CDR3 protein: CASSLAPLGQLIGYTF. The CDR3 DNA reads TGTGCCAGCAGCTTAGCCCCGCTAGGACAGCTAATTGGCTACACCTTC.

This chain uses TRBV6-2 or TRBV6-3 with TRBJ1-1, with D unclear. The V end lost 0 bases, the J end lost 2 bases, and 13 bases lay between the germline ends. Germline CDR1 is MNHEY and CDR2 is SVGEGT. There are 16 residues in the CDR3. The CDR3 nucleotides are TGTGCCAGCAGTTACTCGACCGACGTAGGAAACACTGAAGCTTTCTTT. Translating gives CASSYSTDVGNTEAFF.

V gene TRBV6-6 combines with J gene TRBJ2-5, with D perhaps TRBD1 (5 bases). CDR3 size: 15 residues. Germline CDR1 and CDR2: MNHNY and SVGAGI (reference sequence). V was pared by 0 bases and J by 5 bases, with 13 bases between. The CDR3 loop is CASSYSDRSGETQYF. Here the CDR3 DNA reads TGTGCCAGCAGTTACTCTGACAGATCAGGGGAGACCCAGTACTTC.

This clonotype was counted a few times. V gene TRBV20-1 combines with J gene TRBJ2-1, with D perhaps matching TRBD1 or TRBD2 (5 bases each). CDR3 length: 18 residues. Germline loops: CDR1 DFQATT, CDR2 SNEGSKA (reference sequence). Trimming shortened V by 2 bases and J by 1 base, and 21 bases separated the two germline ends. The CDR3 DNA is TGCAGTGCTAGACCTATCAGGGACCCGTCGCTTTCCTACAATGAGCAGTTCTTC. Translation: CSARPIRDPSLSYNEQFF.

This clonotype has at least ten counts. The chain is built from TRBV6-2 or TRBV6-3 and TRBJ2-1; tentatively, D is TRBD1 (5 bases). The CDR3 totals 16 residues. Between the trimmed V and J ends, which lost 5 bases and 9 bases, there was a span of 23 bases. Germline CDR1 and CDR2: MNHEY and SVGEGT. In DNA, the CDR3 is TGTGCCAGCAGTCCCTCAGCAGTTTACGAAAGGGGTGAGCAGTTCTTC. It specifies CASSPSAVYERGEQFF.

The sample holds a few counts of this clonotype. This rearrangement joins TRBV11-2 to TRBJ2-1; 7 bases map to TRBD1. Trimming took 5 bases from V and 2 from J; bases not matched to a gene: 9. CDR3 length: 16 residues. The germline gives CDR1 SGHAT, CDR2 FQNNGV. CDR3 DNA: TGTGCCAGCAGCCCCCGGACAGGATTAACCTACAATGAGCAGTTCTTC. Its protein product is CASSPRTGLTYNEQFF.

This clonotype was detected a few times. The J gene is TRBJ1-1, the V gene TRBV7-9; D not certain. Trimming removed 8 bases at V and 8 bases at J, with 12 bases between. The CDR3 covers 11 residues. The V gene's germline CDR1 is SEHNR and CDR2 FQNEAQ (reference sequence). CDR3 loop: CASSITAEAFF. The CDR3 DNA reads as TGTGCCAGCTCGATTACGGCCGAAGCTTTCTTT.

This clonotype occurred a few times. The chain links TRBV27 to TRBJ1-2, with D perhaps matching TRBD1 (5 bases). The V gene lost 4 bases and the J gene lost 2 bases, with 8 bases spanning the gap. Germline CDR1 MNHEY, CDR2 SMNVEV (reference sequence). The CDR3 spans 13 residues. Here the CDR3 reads CASSWAGNYGYTF. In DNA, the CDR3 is TGTGCCAGCAGTTGGGCAGGGAACTATGGCTACACCTTC.

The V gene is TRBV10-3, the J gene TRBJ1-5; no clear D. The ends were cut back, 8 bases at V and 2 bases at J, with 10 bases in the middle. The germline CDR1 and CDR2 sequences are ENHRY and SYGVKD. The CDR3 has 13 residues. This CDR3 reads CAIWGGGNQPQHF. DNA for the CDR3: TGTGCCATCTGGGGTGGGGGCAATCAGCCCCAGCATTTT.

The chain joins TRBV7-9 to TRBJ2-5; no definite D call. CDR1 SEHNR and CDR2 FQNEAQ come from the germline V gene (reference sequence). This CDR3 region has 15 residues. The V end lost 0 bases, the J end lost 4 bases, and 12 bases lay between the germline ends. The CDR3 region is CASSLAGARGETQYF. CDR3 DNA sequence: TGTGCCAGCAGCTTAGCGGGTGCCCGTGGAGAGACCCAGTACTTC.

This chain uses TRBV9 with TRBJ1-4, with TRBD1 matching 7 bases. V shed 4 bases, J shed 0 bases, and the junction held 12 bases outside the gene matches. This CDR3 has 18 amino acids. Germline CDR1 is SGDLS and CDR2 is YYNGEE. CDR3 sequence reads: CASSKTPGQTATNEKLFF. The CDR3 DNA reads TGTGCCAGCAGCAAAACACCGGGACAGACTGCAACTAATGAAAAACTGTTTTTT.

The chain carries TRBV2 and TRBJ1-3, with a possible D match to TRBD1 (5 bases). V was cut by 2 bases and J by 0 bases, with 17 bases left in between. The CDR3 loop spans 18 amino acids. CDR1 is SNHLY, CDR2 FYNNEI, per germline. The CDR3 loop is CASSERVGDGFSGNTIYF. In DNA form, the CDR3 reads TGTGCCAGCAGTGAAAGGGTAGGGGACGGCTTCTCTGGAAACACCATATATTTT.

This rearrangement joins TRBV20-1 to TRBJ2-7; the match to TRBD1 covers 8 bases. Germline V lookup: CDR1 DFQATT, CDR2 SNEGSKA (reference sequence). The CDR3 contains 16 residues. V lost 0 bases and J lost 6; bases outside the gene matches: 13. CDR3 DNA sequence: TGCAGTGCTAGAGATCCGACCGGGACAGGTATTTTCGAGCAGTACTTC. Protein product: CSARDPTGTGIFEQYF.

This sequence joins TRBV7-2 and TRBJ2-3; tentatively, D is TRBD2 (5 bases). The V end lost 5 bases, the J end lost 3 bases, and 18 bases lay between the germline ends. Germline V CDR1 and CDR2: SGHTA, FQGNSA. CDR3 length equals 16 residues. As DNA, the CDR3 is TGTGCCAGCAGCACCTACACTTCGAGGAGGACAGATACGCAGTATTTT. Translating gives CASSTYTSRRTDTQYF.

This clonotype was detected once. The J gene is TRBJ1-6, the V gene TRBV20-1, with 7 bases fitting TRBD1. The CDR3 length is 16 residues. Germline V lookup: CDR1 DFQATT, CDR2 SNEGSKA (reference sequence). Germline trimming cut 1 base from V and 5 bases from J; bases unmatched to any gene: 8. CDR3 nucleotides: TGCAGTGCTAGAGTTTACGTTGGACAGGATAATTCACCCCTCCACTTT. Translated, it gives CSARVYVGQDNSPLHF.

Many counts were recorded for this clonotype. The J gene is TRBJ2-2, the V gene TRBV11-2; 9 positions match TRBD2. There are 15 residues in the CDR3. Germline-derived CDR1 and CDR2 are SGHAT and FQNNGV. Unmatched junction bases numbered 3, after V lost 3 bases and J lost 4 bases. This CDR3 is CASSLGGGATGELFF. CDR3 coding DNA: TGTGCCAGCAGCTTGGGCGGGGGGGCCACCGGGGAGCTGTTTTTT. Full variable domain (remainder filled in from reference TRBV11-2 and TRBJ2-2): EAGVAQSPRYKIIEKRQSVAFWCNPISGHATLYWYQQILGQGPKLLIQFQNNGVVDDSQLPKDRFSAERLKGVDSTLKIQPAKLEDSAVYLCASSLGGGATGELFFGEGSRLTVL.

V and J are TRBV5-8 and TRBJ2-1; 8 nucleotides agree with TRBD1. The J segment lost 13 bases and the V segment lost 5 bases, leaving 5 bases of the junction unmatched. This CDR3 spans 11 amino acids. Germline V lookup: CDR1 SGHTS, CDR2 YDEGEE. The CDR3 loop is CASRKTGEQFF. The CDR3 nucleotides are TGTGCCAGCAGAAAGACAGGGGAACAGTTCTTC.

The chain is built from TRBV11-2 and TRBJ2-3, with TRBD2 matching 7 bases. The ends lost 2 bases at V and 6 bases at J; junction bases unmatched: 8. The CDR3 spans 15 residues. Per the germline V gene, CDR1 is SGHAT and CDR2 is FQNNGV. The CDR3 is CASSLHSGRLDTQYF. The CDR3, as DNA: TGTGCCAGCAGCTTACATAGCGGGCGTCTCGATACGCAGTATTTT.

This chain's CDR3 is CASSYTGAAVDGYTF. The CDR3 DNA is TGTGCCAGCAGTTACACGGGGGCCGCTGTGGATGGCTACACCTTC. The J gene is TRBJ1-2, the V gene TRBV6-6, with D tentatively TRBD1 (6 bases). The CDR3 has 15 residues. Per the germline V gene, CDR1 is MNHNY and CDR2 is SVGAGI (reference sequence). V was cut by 2 bases and J by 6 bases, with 16 bases left in between.

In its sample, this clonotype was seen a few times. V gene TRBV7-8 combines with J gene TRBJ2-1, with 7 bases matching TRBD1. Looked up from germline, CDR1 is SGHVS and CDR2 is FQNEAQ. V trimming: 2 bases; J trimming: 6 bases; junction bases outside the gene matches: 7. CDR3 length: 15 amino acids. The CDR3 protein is CASSLRRTGVNEQFF. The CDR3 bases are TGTGCCAGCAGCTTAAGGCGGACAGGCGTCAATGAGCAGTTCTTC.

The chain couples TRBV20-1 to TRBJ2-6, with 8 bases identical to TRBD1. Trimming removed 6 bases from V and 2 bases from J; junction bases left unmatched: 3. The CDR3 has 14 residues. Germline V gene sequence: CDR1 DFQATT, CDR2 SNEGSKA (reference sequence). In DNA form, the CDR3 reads TGCAGTGCAGTGACAGGGGCTGGGGCCAACGTCCTGACTTTC. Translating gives CSAVTGAGANVLTF.

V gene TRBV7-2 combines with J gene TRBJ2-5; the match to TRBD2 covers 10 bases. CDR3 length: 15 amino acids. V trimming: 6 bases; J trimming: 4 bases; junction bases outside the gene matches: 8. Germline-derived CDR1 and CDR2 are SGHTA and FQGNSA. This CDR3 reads CASRGAGGTRETQYF. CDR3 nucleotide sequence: TGTGCCAGCAGGGGAGCGGGGGGGACGAGAGAGACCCAGTACTTC.